This T cell receptor (beta chain) was documented in a study of T-cell memory formation after mild COVID-19. TCRdb fed the 5' RACE reads into MiXCR, producing one record per CDR3 protein. The sample contains tens of thousands of distinct CDR3 sequences, 25% to 35% of which appear only once. The V gene end was trimmed by 3 bases and the J gene end by 5 bases; junction bases not matched to a gene: 9. In germline, CDR1 is SGHRS, CDR2 YFSETQ. The CDR3 spans 15 residues. The sequenced sample was PBMCs or a T cell subset sorted from them (not recorded which). The chain recombines TRBV5-1 with TRBJ2-3; 7 nucleotides agree with TRBD2. This TCR derives from a man aged 18 to 29 who had mild COVID-19 (a few samples of this study predate the infection). Cell type and time point are not known. The CDR3, as DNA: TGCGCCAGCAGCTGGACTAGGACGGGCGGAGATACGCAGTATTTT. The encoded protein is CASSWTRTGGDTQYF.